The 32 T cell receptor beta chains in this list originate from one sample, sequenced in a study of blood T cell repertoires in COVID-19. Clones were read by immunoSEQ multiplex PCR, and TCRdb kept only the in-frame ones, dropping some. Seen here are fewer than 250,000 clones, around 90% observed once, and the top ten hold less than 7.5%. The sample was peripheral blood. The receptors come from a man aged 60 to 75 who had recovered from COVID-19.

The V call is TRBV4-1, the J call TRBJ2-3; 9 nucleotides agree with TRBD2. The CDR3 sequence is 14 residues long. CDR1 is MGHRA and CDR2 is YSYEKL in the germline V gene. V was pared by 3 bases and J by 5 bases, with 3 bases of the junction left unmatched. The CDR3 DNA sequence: TGCGCCAGCAGCCAGCGGGGGGGTGGAGATACGCAGTATTTT. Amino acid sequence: CASSQRGGGDTQYF.

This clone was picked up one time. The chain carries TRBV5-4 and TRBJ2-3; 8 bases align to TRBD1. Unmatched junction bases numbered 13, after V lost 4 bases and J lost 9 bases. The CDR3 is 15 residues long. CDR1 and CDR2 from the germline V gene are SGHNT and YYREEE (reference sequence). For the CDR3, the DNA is TGTGCCAGCAGCGCGACAGGCAGGGGGCGAGAAACGCAGTATTTT. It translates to CASSATGRGRETQYF.

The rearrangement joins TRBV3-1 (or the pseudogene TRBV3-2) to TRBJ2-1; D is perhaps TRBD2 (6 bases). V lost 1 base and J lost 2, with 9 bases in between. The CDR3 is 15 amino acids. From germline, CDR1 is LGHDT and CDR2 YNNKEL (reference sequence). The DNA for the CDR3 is TGTGCCAGCAGCCAAGGACTAGACCCCTACAATGAGCAGTTCTTC. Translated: CASSQGLDPYNEQFF.

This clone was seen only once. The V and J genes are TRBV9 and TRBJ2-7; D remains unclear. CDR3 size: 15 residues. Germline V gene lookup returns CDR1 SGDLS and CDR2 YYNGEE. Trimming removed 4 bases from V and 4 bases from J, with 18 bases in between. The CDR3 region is CASSPRIDRGYEQYF. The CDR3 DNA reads TGTGCCAGCAGCCCACGAATAGATAGAGGTTACGAGCAGTACTTC.

CDR3 nucleotides: TGTGCCAGCAGCCCCCGGGGGGGCCGCACAGATACGCAGTATTTT. This gives the protein CASSPRGGRTDTQYF. V gene TRBV6-5 combines with J gene TRBJ2-3, with 8 bases identical to TRBD2. J gave up 1 base and V 6 bases, and 6 bases lay outside the gene matches. The CDR3 loop spans 15 amino acids. From germline, CDR1 is MNHEY and CDR2 SVGAGI.

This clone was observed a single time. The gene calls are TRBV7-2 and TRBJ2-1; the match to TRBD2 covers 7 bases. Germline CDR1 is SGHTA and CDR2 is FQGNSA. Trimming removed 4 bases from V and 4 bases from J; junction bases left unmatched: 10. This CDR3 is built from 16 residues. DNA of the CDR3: TGTGCCAGCAGCTCTATAGGCGGGGGACTTTACAATGAGCAGTTCTTC. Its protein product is CASSSIGGGLYNEQFF. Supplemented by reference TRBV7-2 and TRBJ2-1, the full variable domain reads GAGVSQSPSNKVTEKGKDVELRCDPISGHTALYWYRQSLGQGLEFLIYFQGNSAPDKSGLPSDRFSAERTGGSVSTLTIQRTQQEDSAVYLCASSSIGGGLYNEQFFGPGTRLTVL.

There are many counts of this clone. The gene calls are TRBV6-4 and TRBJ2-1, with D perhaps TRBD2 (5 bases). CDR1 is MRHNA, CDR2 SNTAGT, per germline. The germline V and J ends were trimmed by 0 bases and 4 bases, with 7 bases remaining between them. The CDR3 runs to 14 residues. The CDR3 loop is CASSDSEGYNEQFF. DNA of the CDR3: TGTGCCAGCAGTGACTCAGAGGGATACAATGAGCAGTTCTTC.

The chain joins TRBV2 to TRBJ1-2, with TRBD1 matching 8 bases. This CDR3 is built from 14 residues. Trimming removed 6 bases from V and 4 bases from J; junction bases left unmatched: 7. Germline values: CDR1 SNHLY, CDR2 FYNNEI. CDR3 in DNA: TGTGCCAGCAGGGGCAGGGGGCGCATCTATGGCTACACCTTC. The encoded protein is CASRGRGRIYGYTF.

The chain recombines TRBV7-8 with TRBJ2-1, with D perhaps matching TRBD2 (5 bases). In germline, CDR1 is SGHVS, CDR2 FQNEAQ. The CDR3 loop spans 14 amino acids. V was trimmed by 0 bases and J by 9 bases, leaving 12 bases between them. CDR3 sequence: CASSLAQERGEQFF. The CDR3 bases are TGTGCCAGCAGCTTAGCGCAGGAACGGGGTGAGCAGTTCTTC.

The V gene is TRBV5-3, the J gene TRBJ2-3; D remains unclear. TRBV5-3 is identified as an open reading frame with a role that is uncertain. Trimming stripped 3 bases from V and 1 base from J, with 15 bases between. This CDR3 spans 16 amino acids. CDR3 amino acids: CARSYGPVMGTDTQYF. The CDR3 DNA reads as TGTGCCAGAAGCTATGGGCCTGTGATGGGCACAGATACGCAGTATTTT.

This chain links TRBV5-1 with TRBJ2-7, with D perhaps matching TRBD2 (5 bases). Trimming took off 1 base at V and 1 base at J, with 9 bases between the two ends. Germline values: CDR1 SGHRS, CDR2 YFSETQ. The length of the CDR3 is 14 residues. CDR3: CASSLSGSSYEQYF. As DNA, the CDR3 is TGCGCCAGCAGCTTGAGCGGCAGTTCCTACGAGCAGTACTTC.

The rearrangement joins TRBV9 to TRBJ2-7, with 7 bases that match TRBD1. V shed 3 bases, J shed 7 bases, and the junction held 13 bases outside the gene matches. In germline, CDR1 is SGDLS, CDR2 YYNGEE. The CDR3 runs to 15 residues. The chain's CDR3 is CASSATSGTEGEQYF. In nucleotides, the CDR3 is TGTGCCAGCAGCGCCACCTCCGGGACAGAGGGAGAGCAGTACTTC.

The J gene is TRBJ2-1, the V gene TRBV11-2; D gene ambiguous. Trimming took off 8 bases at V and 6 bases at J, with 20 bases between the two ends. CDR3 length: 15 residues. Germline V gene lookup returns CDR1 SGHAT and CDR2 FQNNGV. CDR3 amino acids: CASSPGQSPINEQFF. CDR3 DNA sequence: TGTGCCAGCTCCCCAGGCCAGAGCCCCATCAATGAGCAGTTCTTC.

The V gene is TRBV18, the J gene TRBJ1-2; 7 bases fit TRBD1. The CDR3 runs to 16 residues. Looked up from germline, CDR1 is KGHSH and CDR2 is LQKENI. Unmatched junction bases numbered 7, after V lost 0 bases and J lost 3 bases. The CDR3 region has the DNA TGTGCCAGCTCACCACCGGGGGACAGAAAGTACTATGGCTACACCTTC. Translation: CASSPPGDRKYYGYTF. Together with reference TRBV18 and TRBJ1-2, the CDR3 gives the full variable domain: NAGVMQNPRHLVRRRGQEARLRCSPMKGHSHVYWYRQLPEEGLKFMVYLQKENIIDESGMPKERFSAEFPKEGPSILRIQQVVRGDSAAYFCASSPPGDRKYYGYTFGSGTRLTVV.

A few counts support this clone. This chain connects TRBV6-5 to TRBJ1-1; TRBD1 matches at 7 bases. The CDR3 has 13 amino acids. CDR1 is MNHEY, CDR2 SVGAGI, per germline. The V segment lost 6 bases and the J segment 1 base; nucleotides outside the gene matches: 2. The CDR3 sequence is CASRRDRNTEAFF. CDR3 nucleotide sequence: TGTGCCAGCAGGAGGGACAGGAACACTGAAGCTTTCTTT.

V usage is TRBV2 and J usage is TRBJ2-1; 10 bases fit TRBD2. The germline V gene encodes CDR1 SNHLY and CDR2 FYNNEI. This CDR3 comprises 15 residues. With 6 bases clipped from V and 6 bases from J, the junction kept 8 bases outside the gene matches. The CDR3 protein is CASRLRLAGTNEQFF. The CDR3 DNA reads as TGTGCCAGCAGGCTAAGACTAGCGGGTACCAATGAGCAGTTCTTC. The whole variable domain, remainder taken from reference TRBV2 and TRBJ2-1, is EPEVTQTPSHQVTQMGQEVILRCVPISNHLYFYWYRQILGQKVEFLVSFYNNEISEKSEIFDDQFSVERPDGSNFTLKIRSTKLEDSAMYFCASRLRLAGTNEQFFGPGTRLTVL.

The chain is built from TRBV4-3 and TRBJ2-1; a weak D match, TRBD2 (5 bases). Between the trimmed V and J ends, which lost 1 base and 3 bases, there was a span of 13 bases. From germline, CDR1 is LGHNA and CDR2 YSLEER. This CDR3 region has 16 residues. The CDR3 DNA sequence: TGCGCCAGCAGCCAAGGACCGGGAACGAACTACAATGAGCAGTTCTTC. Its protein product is CASSQGPGTNYNEQFF.

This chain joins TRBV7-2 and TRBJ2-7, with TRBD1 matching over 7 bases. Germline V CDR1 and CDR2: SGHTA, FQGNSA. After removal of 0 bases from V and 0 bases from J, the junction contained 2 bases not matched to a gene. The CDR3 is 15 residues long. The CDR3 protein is CASSLAAGGSYEQYF. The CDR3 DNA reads TGTGCCAGCAGCTTAGCGGCAGGGGGCTCCTACGAGCAGTACTTC.

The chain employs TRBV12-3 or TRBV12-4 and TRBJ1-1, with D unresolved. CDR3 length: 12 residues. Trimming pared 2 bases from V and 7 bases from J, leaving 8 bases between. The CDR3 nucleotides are TGTGCCAGCAGTTTAACGGTCCATGAAGCTTTCTTT. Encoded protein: CASSLTVHEAFF.

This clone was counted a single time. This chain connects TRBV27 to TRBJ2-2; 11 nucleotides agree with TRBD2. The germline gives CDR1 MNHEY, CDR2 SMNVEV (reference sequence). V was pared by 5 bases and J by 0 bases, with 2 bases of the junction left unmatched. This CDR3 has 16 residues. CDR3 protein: CASSPGLAANTGELFF. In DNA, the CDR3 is TGTGCCAGCAGTCCGGGACTAGCGGCGAACACCGGGGAGCTGTTTTTT.

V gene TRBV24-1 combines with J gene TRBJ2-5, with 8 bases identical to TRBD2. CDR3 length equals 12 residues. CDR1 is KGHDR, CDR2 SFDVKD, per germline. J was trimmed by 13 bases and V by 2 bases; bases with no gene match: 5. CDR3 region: CATSDSGGGRYF. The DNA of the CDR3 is TGTGCCACCAGTGATTCCGGGGGGGGGCGGTACTTC.

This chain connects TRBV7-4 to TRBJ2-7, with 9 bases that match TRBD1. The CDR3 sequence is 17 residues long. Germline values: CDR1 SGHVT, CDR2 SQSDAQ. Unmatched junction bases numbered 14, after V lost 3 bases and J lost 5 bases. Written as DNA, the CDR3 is TGTGCCAGCAGCTTCACCCCCGGGACAGGGACTTCGGACGAGCAGTACTTC. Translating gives CASSFTPGTGTSDEQYF.

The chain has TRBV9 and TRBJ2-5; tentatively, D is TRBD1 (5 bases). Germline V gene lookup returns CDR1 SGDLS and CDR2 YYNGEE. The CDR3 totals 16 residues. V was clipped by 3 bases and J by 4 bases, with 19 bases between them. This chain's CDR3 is CASSASGSLRGETQYF. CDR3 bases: TGTGCCAGCAGCGCATCAGGGTCTCTAAGAGGAGAGACCCAGTACTTC.

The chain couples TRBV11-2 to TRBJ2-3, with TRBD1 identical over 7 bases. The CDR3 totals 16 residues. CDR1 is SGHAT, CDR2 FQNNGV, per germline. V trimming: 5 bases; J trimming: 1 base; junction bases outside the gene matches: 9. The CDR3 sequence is CASSQRQGDGTDTQYF. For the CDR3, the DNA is TGTGCCAGCAGCCAGAGGCAGGGGGACGGCACAGATACGCAGTATTTT.

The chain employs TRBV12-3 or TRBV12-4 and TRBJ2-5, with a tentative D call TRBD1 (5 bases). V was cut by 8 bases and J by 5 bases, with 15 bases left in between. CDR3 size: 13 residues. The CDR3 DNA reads TGTGCCAGCCAAGCGACAGTGTCGGAGACCCAGTACTTC. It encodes CASQATVSETQYF.

The DNA for the CDR3 is TGTGCCAGCAGTCCCGGGAGGGGGACCCCCTACGAGCAGTACTTC. This codes for CASSPGRGTPYEQYF. The chain is built from TRBV6-5 and TRBJ2-7; the match to TRBD2 covers 8 bases. Germline V lookup: CDR1 MNHEY, CDR2 SVGAGI. This CDR3 is built from 15 residues. Losses at the gene ends were 5 bases for V and 2 bases for J; bases not matched to a gene: 8.

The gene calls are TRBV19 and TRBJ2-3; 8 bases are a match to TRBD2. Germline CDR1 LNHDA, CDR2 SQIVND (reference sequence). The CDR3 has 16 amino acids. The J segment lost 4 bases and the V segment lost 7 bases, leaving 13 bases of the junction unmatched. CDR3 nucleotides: TGTGCCAGTATCGGAGCAAGCGGGAGCCGCGCAGATACGCAGTATTTT. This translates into CASIGASGSRADTQYF.

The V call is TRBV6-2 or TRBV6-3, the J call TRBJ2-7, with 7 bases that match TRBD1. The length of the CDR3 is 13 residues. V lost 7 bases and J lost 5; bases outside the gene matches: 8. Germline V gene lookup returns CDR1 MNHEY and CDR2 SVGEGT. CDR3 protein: CASTPDRAHEQYF. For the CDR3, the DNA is TGTGCCAGCACCCCTGACAGGGCCCACGAGCAGTACTTC.

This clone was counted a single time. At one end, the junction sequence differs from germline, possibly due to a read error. CDR3 in amino acids: CASSQGGGSTGELFF. The CDR3 DNA sequence: TGCGCCAGCAGTCAAGGGGGCGGGAGCACCGGGGAGCTGTTTTTT. V is TRBV4-1 and J is TRBJ2-2, with D perhaps TRBD1 or TRBD2 (7 bases each). Germline lookup yields CDR1 MGHRA and CDR2 YSYEKL. The CDR3 spans 15 residues.

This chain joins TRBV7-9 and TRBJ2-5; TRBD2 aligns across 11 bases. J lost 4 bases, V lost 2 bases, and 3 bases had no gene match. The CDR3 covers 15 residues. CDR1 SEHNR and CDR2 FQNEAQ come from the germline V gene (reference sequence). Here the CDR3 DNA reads TGTGCCAGCAGCTTATATCTAGCGGGGGGAGAGACCCAGTACTTC. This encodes CASSLYLAGGETQYF.

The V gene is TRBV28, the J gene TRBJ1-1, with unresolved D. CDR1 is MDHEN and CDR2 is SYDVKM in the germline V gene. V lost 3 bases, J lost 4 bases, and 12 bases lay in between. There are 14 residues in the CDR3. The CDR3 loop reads CASSFTRPSTEAFF. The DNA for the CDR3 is TGTGCCAGCAGTTTCACTCGTCCGTCCACTGAAGCTTTCTTT.

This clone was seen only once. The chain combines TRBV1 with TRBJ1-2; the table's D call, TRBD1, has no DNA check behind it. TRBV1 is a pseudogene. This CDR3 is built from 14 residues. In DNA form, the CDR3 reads TGCACCAGCAGCCATTCCCGGGACATCTATGGCTACACCTTC. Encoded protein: CTSSHSRDIYGYTF.